This T cell receptor (beta chain) was profiled in a study of blood T cell repertoires in COVID-19. About the research overall: COVID-19 samples, acute and convalescent, were from the United States, Italy and Spain. In each case, the material was cDNA or gDNA derived from T cells, B-cell-depleted T cells, or PBMCs.

Per the original methods: Amplification of reference gene primers provided the estimated nucleated cell counts. The repertoire was sequenced with immunoSEQ multiplex PCR; TCRdb's copy has only in-frame clones and lacks some. From that table come the V and J calls and clone size; the DNA was used to work out D and trimming. In the table there are roughly 290,000 clones, approximately 87% of which are singletons. The material sequenced was peripheral blood. The source is a woman aged 50 to 60 who had recovered from COVID-19.

CDR3: CASSIDLTYGELFF. The CDR3 nucleotides are TGTGCCAGTAGTATAGATTTAACCTACGGGGAGCTGTTTTTT. The chain uses TRBV19 and TRBJ2-2; D not resolved. The V and J ends lost 0 bases and 7 bases respectively, with 9 bases between them. The V gene's germline CDR1 is LNHDA and CDR2 SQIVND (reference sequence). The length of the CDR3 is 14 residues.